These 13 T cell receptor beta chains share one sample of origin, sequenced in a study of brain metastases from non-small cell lung cancer. Clones were read by immunoSEQ multiplex PCR, and TCRdb kept only the in-frame ones, dropping some. Counted here are 2,500 to 3,500 clones, under 80% occurring once; the ten biggest clones make up about 7.5%. The sequencing input was primary lung tumor tissue. These TCRs come from a donor over 35 with non-small cell lung cancer.

The chain has TRBV6-1 and TRBJ1-6, with D unresolved. Germline-derived CDR1 and CDR2 are MNHNS and SASEGT. V dropped 6 bases and J dropped 6 bases, with 12 bases sitting between them. This CDR3 contains 14 residues. CDR3 DNA: TGTGCCAGCAGAACGGGTCCTATTAATTCACCCCTCCACTTT. Its translation: CASRTGPINSPLHF.

This clone showed up just a few times. The V call is TRBV19, the J call TRBJ2-1; 8 bases fit TRBD2. Germline CDR1 is LNHDA and CDR2 is SQIVND (reference sequence). There are 14 residues in the CDR3. V was clipped by 8 bases and J by 4 bases; unmatched bases: 7. This chain's CDR3 is CASAGSGGYNEQFF. The CDR3, as DNA: TGTGCCAGTGCGGGGAGCGGGGGATACAATGAGCAGTTCTTC.

Note on this clone: Other DNA sequences in the same sample also yield this CDR3. The chain recombines TRBV10-2 with TRBJ1-1; maybe TRBD1 (5 bases). Trimming removed 0 bases from V and 7 bases from J, with 12 bases in between. This CDR3 contains 14 residues. Per germline, CDR1 WSHSY and CDR2 SAAADI. The DNA for the CDR3 is TGCGCCAGCAGTGAGTCAAGCAGGGTAGGTGAAGCTTTCTTT. Amino acid sequence: CASSESSRVGEAFF.

The rearrangement uses TRBV7-2 and TRBJ1-6, with D perhaps TRBD1 (5 bases). The CDR3 is 18 residues long. CDR1 SGHTA and CDR2 FQGNSA come from the germline V gene. Trimming removed 1 base from V and 0 bases from J, with 13 bases in between. DNA for the CDR3: TGTGCCAGCAGCTTAGGGTTTGGTGACAGCTCCTATAATTCACCCCTCCACTTT. Translating gives CASSLGFGDSSYNSPLHF.

This chain links TRBV4-1 with TRBJ2-7; 12 bases line up with TRBD1. The germline CDR1 and CDR2 sequences are MGHRA and YSYEKL. This CDR3 is built from 16 residues. V lost 3 bases and J lost 5; bases outside the gene matches: 8. Written as DNA, the CDR3 is TGCGCCAGCAGCCACGGGACAGGGGGCCGGTACGACGAGCAGTACTTC. Translated: CASSHGTGGRYDEQYF.

The rearrangement uses TRBV29-1 and TRBJ1-2; D not resolved. This CDR3 comprises 11 residues. V was clipped by 7 bases and J by 8 bases, with 14 bases between them. The germline V gene encodes CDR1 SQVTM and CDR2 ANQGSEA. Here the CDR3 reads CSALDVNGYTF. The DNA for the CDR3 is TGCAGCGCTCTCGATGTAAACGGCTACACCTTC. Full variable domain (outside the CDR3, taken from reference TRBV29-1 and TRBJ1-2): SAVISQKPSRDICQRGTSLTIQCQVDSQVTMMFWYRQQPGQSLTLIATANQGSEATYESGFVIDKFPISRPNLTFSTLTVSNMSPEDSSIYLCSALDVNGYTFGSGTRLTVV.

In this sample, this clone turned up once. The V and J genes are TRBV18 and TRBJ2-7, with 8 bases matching TRBD2. This CDR3 contains 16 residues. With 3 bases clipped from V and 2 bases from J, the junction kept 9 bases outside the gene matches. CDR1 and CDR2 (germline): KGHSH, LQKENI. The CDR3, as DNA: TGTGCCAGCTCACCGCGAGCGGGGGATCCCCCCTACGAGCAGTACTTC. This encodes CASSPRAGDPPYEQYF. The full variable domain, in which reference TRBV18 and TRBJ2-7 provide the parts outside the CDR3, is NAGVMQNPRHLVRRRGQEARLRCSPMKGHSHVYWYRQLPEEGLKFMVYLQKENIIDESGMPKERFSAEFPKEGPSILRIQQVVRGDSAAYFCASSPRAGDPPYEQYFGPGTRLTVT.

The chain employs TRBV6-2 or TRBV6-3 and TRBJ2-5; TRBD1 is a possible D gene (5 bases). Germline V gene lookup returns CDR1 MNHEY and CDR2 SVGEGT. V dropped 4 bases and J dropped 0 bases, with 12 bases sitting between them. This CDR3 spans 15 amino acids. CDR3 sequence: CASSFDRDYQETQYF. CDR3 bases: TGTGCCAGCAGTTTTGACAGAGACTACCAAGAGACCCAGTACTTC.

V and J are TRBV28 and TRBJ1-6, with D uncertain. Per the germline V gene, CDR1 is MDHEN and CDR2 is SYDVKM. The CDR3 runs 12 residues. V was cut by 8 bases and J by 7 bases, with 9 bases left in between. CDR3 DNA: TGTGCCAGCGTCAGCAGAAATTCACCCCTCCACTTT. This codes for CASVSRNSPLHF.

The chain recombines TRBV6-6 with TRBJ1-3; 10 positions agree with TRBD1. Trimming removed 5 bases from V and 9 bases from J; junction bases left unmatched: 4. Germline CDR1 MNHNY, CDR2 SVGAGI (reference sequence). The length of the CDR3 is 13 residues. The CDR3 protein is CASSGQGVATIYF. The CDR3 DNA sequence: TGTGCCAGCAGTGGACAGGGGGTCGCCACCATATATTTT.

This clone was detected only once. The junction and the germline gene differ at one end; a read error may be behind it. The V and J genes are TRBV14 and TRBJ1-2; 7 bases fit TRBD1. This CDR3 has 14 residues. CDR1 is SGHDN and CDR2 is FVKESK in the germline V gene. The DNA of the CDR3 is TGTGCCAGCAGCCTACGGGGACAGAACTATGGCTACATCTTC. It specifies CASSLRGQNYGYIF.

As for this clone: The sample contains more than one DNA sequence encoding this CDR3. This chain joins TRBV4-3 and TRBJ2-5; D perhaps matches TRBD1 (5 bases). The ends were cut back, 4 bases at V and 5 bases at J, with 11 bases in the middle. The CDR3 has 13 amino acids. The germline CDR1 and CDR2 sequences are LGHNA and YSLEER. The DNA for the CDR3 is TGCGCCAGCAGCCGAGACAGATGGGAGACCCAGTACTTC. This gives the protein CASSRDRWETQYF.

The chain carries TRBV18 and TRBJ1-1; D remains ambiguous. Between the trimmed V and J ends, which lost 3 bases and 1 base, there was a span of 9 bases. Germline V lookup: CDR1 KGHSH, CDR2 LQKENI. The CDR3 runs to 14 residues. The CDR3 sequence: CASSPGGANTEAFF. In nucleotides, the CDR3 is TGTGCCAGCTCACCGGGAGGAGCGAACACTGAAGCTTTCTTT.